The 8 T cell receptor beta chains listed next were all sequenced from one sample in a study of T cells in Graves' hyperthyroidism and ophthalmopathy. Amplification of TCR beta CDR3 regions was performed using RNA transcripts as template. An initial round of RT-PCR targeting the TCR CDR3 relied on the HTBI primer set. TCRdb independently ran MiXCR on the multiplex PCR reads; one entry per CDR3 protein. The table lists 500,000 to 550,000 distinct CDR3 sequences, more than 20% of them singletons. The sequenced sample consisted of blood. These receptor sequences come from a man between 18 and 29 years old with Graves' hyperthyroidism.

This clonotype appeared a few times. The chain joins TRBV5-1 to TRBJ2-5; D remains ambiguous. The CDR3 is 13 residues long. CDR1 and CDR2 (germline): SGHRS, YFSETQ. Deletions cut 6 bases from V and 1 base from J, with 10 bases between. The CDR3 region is CASTRGSQETQYF. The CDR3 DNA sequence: TGCGCCAGCACCCGCGGCAGCCAAGAGACCCAGTACTTC. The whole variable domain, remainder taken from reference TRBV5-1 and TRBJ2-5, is KAGVTQTPRYLIKTRGQQVTLSCSPISGHRSVSWYQQTPGQGLQFLFEYFSETQRNKGNFPGRFSGRQFSNSRSEMNVSTLELGDSALYLCASTRGSQETQYFGPGTRLLVL.

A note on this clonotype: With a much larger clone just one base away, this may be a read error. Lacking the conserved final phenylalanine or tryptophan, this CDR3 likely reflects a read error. CDR3: CASSADRNTGELFY. CDR3 sequence (DNA): TGCGCCAGCAGCGCAGACAGGAACACCGGGGAGCTGTTTTAT. The chain couples TRBV5-1 to TRBJ2-2, with D maybe TRBD1 (5 bases). There are 14 residues in the CDR3. Germline V gene data show CDR1 as SGHRS and CDR2 as YFSETQ. V was shortened by 4 bases and J by 1 base, with 8 bases between the two germline ends.

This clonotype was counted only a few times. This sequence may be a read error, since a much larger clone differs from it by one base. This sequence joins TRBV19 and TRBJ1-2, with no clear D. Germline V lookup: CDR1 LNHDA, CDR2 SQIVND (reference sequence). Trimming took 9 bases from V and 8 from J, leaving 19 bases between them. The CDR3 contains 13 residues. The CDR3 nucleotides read TGTGCCAGCCACCGCGTAGGGCAAGGAGGCTACACCTTC. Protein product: CASHRVGQGGYTF.

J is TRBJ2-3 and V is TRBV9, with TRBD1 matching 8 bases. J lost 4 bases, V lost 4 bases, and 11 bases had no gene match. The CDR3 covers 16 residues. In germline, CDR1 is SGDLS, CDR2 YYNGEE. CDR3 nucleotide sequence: TGTGCCAGCAGCCTCTTAGGGACAGGACGATCAGATACGCAGTATTTT. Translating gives CASSLLGTGRSDTQYF.

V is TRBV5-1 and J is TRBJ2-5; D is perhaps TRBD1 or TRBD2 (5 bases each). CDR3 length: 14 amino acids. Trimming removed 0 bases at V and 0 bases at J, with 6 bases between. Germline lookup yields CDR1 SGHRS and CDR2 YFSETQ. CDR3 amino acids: CASSLVGHQETQYF. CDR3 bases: TGCGCCAGCAGCTTGGTGGGACACCAAGAGACCCAGTACTTC. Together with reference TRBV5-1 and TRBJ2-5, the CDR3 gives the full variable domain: KAGVTQTPRYLIKTRGQQVTLSCSPISGHRSVSWYQQTPGQGLQFLFEYFSETQRNKGNFPGRFSGRQFSNSRSEMNVSTLELGDSALYLCASSLVGHQETQYFGPGTRLLVL.

CDR3 sequence (DNA): TGTGCCAGCAGCCCGGGACAGACACCTCAAGAGACCCAGTACTTC. Translation: CASSPGQTPQETQYF. The chain joins TRBV2 to TRBJ2-5; 7 bases line up with TRBD1. Germline lookup yields CDR1 SNHLY and CDR2 FYNNEI. The junction had 9 bases not matched to a gene; V was cut back by 6 bases and J by 2 bases. The length of the CDR3 is 15 residues. Looking up the rest from reference TRBV2 and TRBJ2-5 gives the full variable domain: EPEVTQTPSHQVTQMGQEVILRCVPISNHLYFYWYRQILGQKVEFLVSFYNNEISEKSEIFDDQFSVERPDGSNFTLKIRSTKLEDSAMYFCASSPGQTPQETQYFGPGTRLLVL.

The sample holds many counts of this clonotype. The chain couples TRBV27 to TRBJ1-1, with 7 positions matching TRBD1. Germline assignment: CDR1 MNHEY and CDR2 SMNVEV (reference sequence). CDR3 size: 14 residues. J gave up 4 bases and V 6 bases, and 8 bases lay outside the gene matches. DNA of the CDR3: TGTGCCAGCAGGACACAGGGGAGTTTCACTGAAGCTTTCTTT. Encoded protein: CASRTQGSFTEAFF.

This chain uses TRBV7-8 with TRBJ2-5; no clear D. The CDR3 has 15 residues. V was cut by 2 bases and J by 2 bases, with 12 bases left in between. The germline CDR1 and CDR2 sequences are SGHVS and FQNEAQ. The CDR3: CASSLRPNEQETQYF. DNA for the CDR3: TGTGCCAGCAGCTTAAGGCCAAATGAACAAGAGACCCAGTACTTC.